These T cell receptor beta chains were read from a single sample in a study of blood T cell repertoires in COVID-19. Clones were read by immunoSEQ multiplex PCR, and TCRdb kept only the in-frame ones, dropping some. The repertoire consists of approximately 40,000 clones, with just under 80% occurring once and the leading ten covering around 38%. Sequencing was done on a sample of peripheral blood. The receptors were sampled from a man at least 80 years old with active or convalescent COVID-19. Each CDR3 is given with its conserved first and last residue. The order of the fields is CDR3 protein, CDR3 DNA, J gene, V gene, clone size, D gene. A D gene is named only where the DNA matches it firmly. Not every row has a clone size; where given, it reads once, few, many or a size class.

CASSRQEETQYF,TGTGCCAGCAGCCGACAGGAAGAGACCCAGTACTTC,TRBJ2-5,TRBV7-9,-,-
CASSEGQEPQHF,TGTGCCAGCAGTGAGGGCCAGGAGCCCCAGCATTTT,TRBJ1-5,TRBV2,-,-
CASRLTGNDEKLFF,TGTGCCAGCAGATTAACAGGGAATGACGAAAAACTGTTTTTT,TRBJ1-4,TRBV6-5,-,-
CASSLTRQGEAFF,TGTGCCAGCAGCTTAACCCGGCAGGGGGAGGCTTTCTTT,TRBJ1-1,TRBV7-9,few,TRBD1
CASSTLGQGQRFYNEQFF,TGTGCCAGCAGCACTCTCGGTCAGGGACAGCGATTCTACAATGAGCAGTTCTTC,TRBJ2-1,TRBV7-6,-,TRBD1
CASSLVEGAGSPLHF,TGTGCCAGCAGCTTAGTTGAGGGGGCTGGATCACCCCTCCACTTT,TRBJ1-6,TRBV11-2,-,TRBD1
CASSQDLGHQEAFF,TGCGCCAGCAGCCAAGACCTTGGACATCAGGAAGCTTTCTTT,TRBJ1-1,TRBV4-3,few,-
CSVEVLGLETQYF,TGCAGCGTTGAAGTTCTGGGGCTGGAGACCCAGTACTTC,TRBJ2-5,TRBV29-1,-,-
CATSRDRGAGNEKLFF,TGTGCCACCAGCAGAGATCGCGGGGCAGGGAATGAAAAACTGTTTTTT,TRBJ1-4,TRBV15,-,-
CASGGTSGRLETQYF,TGCGCCAGCGGAGGGACTAGCGGGAGACTAGAGACCCAGTACTTC,TRBJ2-5,TRBV4-1,few,TRBD2
CASSEDYNNEQFF,TGTGCCAGCAGCGAGGACTATAACAATGAGCAGTTCTTC,TRBJ2-1,TRBV5-8,-,-
CASSLGTGGVRGYTF,TGTGCCAGCAGCCTAGGGACAGGCGGTGTTCGTGGCTACACCTTC,TRBJ1-2,TRBV3-1/TRBV3-2,-,TRBD1
CASSPRGVGDSPLHF,TGTGCCAGCAGCCCCCGGGGGGTCGGGGATTCACCCCTCCACTTT,TRBJ1-6,TRBV4-2,many,-
CASSEFSQGNQPQHF,TGTGCCAGCAGTGAATTTAGTCAGGGGAATCAGCCCCAGCATTTT,TRBJ1-5,TRBV6-1,-,-
CASSLAHTQSANYGYTF,TGTGCCAGCAGCTTAGCGCATACCCAGTCAGCTAACTATGGCTACACCTTC,TRBJ1-2,TRBV7-2,-,-
CASSFRDYGYTF,TGTGCCAGCAGTTTCAGGGACTATGGCTACACCTTC,TRBJ1-2,TRBV12-3/TRBV12-4,-,-
CALNHGTGGYSPLHF,TGTGCCTTGAACCATGGGACAGGGGGATATTCACCCCTCCACTTT,TRBJ1-6,TRBV30,once,TRBD1
CASRTSGEGNHNEQFF,TGTGCCAGCAGGACGTCGGGGGAGGGTAACCATAATGAGCAGTTCTTC,TRBJ2-1,TRBV7-9,few,TRBD2